Included here is one TCR beta chain sequence, with context. Its antigen is still unknown. These data originate in a study of cytomegalovirus exposure and HLA in healthy donors. V was shortened by 1 base and J by 7 bases, with 17 bases between the two germline ends. Germline values: CDR1 SGDLS, CDR2 YYNGEE. This CDR3 has 16 residues. Study-level results: Indistinguishability led to the exclusion of some V segments, TRBV6-2 and TRBV6-3 included.

PCR employed 60 Vbeta and 13 Jbeta primers. Original methodology: As a later analysis found, there were 82 million or so unique TCR beta chains, of which around 10 million were shared. The data were produced by immunoSEQ multiplex PCR, yet TCRdb's version contains in-frame clones alone and is incomplete. Clonal size and the V and J genes are those of that table, whereas D and trimming came from the DNA. Seen here are around 160,000 clones, 70% to 85% observed once, and the top ten hold 2.2%. This chain uses TRBV9 with TRBJ2-2; tentatively, D is TRBD1 (6 bases). The sequenced sample was PBMCs. This TCR derives from a man aged 45-60 years in good health and CMV-seropositive. The CDR3 bases are TGTGCCAGCAGCGTACCAGCACTGGGGGCGGGCGGGGAGCTGTTTTTT. It codes for CASSVPALGAGGELFF.